These 13 T cell receptor beta chains were sequenced from one sample in a study of blood T cell repertoires in COVID-19. Profiling relied on immunoSEQ multiplex PCR, and the TCRdb table lists in-frame clones only, not all of them. The table shows some 240,000 clones, with around 80% occurring only once. The sample taken for sequencing was peripheral blood. Source of these receptors: a human donor in a cohort sampled during active COVID-19.

The gene calls are TRBV28 and TRBJ1-2, with D maybe TRBD1 (5 bases). Germline CDR1 and CDR2: MDHEN and SYDVKM. Trimming stripped 5 bases from V and 4 bases from J, with 11 bases between. CDR3 length equals 13 residues. The CDR3 DNA sequence: TGTGCCAGCAGTGGAGACAGCCTCTATGGCTACACCTTC. Its protein product is CASSGDSLYGYTF.

V is TRBV5-5 and J is TRBJ1-2; TRBD1 agrees at 8 bases. V dropped 1 base and J dropped 8; count of bases not matched to a gene: 10. CDR3 length equals 15 residues. Germline lookup yields CDR1 SGHKS and CDR2 YYEKEE (reference sequence). Written as DNA, the CDR3 is TGTGCCAGCAGCTTGCGGACAGGGCGGGACGGCGGCTACACCTTC. Its translation is CASSLRTGRDGGYTF.

This chain uses TRBV14 with TRBJ2-3; tentative D call: TRBD1 (6 bases). Trimming cost V 0 bases and J 6 bases, with 19 bases left between them. CDR3 length: 17 residues. CDR1 SGHDN and CDR2 FVKESK come from the germline V gene. The CDR3 reads CASSQDRPGQPQDTQYF. The CDR3, as DNA: TGTGCCAGCAGCCAAGATCGCCCCGGACAGCCCCAGGATACGCAGTATTTT.

The gene calls are TRBV19 and TRBJ2-7, with 14 bases that match TRBD2. V gave up 6 bases and J gave up 3 bases; unmatched junction bases: 4. The germline CDR1 and CDR2 sequences are LNHDA and SQIVND (reference sequence). CDR3 length: 15 residues. The CDR3 region has the DNA TGTGCCAGTAGGGCTGGACTAGCGGGAGGCTACGAGCAGTACTTC. It specifies CASRAGLAGGYEQYF. Looking up the rest from reference TRBV19 and TRBJ2-7 gives the full variable domain: DGGITQSPKYLFRKEGQNVTLSCEQNLNHDAMYWYRQDPGQGLRLIYYSQIVNDFQKGDIAEGYSVSREKKESFPLTVTSAQKNPTAFYLCASRAGLAGGYEQYFGPGTRLTVT.

The rearrangement uses TRBV4-1 and TRBJ1-4; D might be TRBD1 (5 bases). The germline V gene has CDR1 MGHRA and CDR2 YSYEKL. This CDR3 has 17 residues. Trimming left V 4 bases short and J 0 bases short, with 15 bases between. The CDR3 loop reads CASSLFRQNPTNEKLFF. In DNA form, the CDR3 reads TGCGCCAGCAGCCTCTTCAGACAGAACCCAACTAATGAAAAACTGTTTTTT.

The chain uses TRBV5-1 and TRBJ2-7; a weak D match, TRBD1 (6 bases). Germline V lookup: CDR1 SGHRS, CDR2 YFSETQ. Between the trimmed V and J ends, which lost 7 bases and 11 bases, there was a span of 22 bases. The CDR3 sequence is 13 residues long. The CDR3 sequence is CASGEDSAAIKYF. CDR3 coding DNA: TGCGCCAGCGGAGAGGACAGCGCGGCGATCAAGTACTTC. Complete variable domain (other parts from reference TRBV5-1 and TRBJ2-7): KAGVTQTPRYLIKTRGQQVTLSCSPISGHRSVSWYQQTPGQGLQFLFEYFSETQRNKGNFPGRFSGRQFSNSRSEMNVSTLELGDSALYLCASGEDSAAIKYFGPGTRLTVT.

The chain joins TRBV18 to TRBJ1-5, with D perhaps TRBD1 (5 bases). The CDR3 length is 14 residues. Trimming shortened V by 3 bases and J by 0 bases, and 6 bases separated the two germline ends. Germline values: CDR1 KGHSH, CDR2 LQKENI. CDR3 DNA: TGTGCCAGCTCACCGACAGATAGCAATCAGCCCCAGCATTTT. Translating gives CASSPTDSNQPQHF.

The rearrangement uses TRBV7-2 and TRBJ2-3; possibly TRBD1 for D (5 bases). The V end was cut by 0 bases, the J end by 9 bases, with 10 bases between. The CDR3 extends over 13 amino acids. CDR1 is SGHTA and CDR2 is FQGNSA in the germline V gene. The CDR3 region is CASSLASQGTQYF. In DNA, the CDR3 is TGTGCCAGCAGCTTAGCGTCCCAGGGAACGCAGTATTTT.

This clone has more than one count but fewer than ten. V gene TRBV4-3 combines with J gene TRBJ2-2; 8 bases are a match to TRBD2. The CDR3 extends over 17 amino acids. The germline V gene encodes CDR1 LGHNA and CDR2 YSLEER. V shed 4 bases, J shed 3 bases, and the junction held 10 bases outside the gene matches. CDR3 sequence: CASSRRNSGEDTGELFF. The CDR3 coding sequence is TGCGCCAGCAGCCGAAGGAATAGCGGGGAGGACACCGGGGAGCTGTTTTTT.

This clone was found once. The V and J genes are TRBV7-9 and TRBJ2-7; D is uncertain. Germline CDR1 reads SEHNR; CDR2 reads FQNEAQ (reference sequence). The CDR3 has 12 amino acids. The V end was cut by 5 bases, the J end by 5 bases, with 10 bases between. The CDR3 coding sequence is TGTGCCAGCAGCCTCCAGAGCGACGAGCAGTACTTC. Its translation is CASSLQSDEQYF. The complete variable domain, with remaining parts taken from reference TRBV7-9 and TRBJ2-7, reads DTGVSQNPRHKITKRGQNVTFRCDPISEHNRLYWYRQTLGQGPEFLTYFQNEAQLEKSRLLSDRFSAERPKGSFSTLEIQRTEQGDSAMYLCASSLQSDEQYFGPGTRLTVT.

The J gene is TRBJ1-2, the V gene TRBV7-6; a possible D gene is TRBD1 (6 bases). CDR3 length: 13 residues. Germline lookup yields CDR1 SGHVS and CDR2 FNYEAQ. Trimming took off 5 bases at V and 4 bases at J, with 11 bases between the two ends. For the CDR3, the DNA is TGTGCCAGCAGCCCACAGGGTATCTATGGCTACACCTTC. Amino acid sequence: CASSPQGIYGYTF.

The J gene is TRBJ2-3, the V gene TRBV7-8; D is unclear. The CDR3 has 13 amino acids. V lost 2 bases, J lost 8 bases, and 11 bases lay in between. CDR1 and CDR2 from the germline V gene are SGHVS and FQNEAQ. CDR3 residues: CASSLRIEATQYF. Written as DNA, the CDR3 is TGTGCCAGCAGCTTACGCATCGAGGCTACGCAGTATTTT.

This clone was observed a single time. The chain has TRBV24-1 and TRBJ2-1; TRBD2 matches 8 bases. The length of the CDR3 is 16 residues. The V gene end was trimmed by 5 bases and the J gene end by 7 bases; junction bases not matched to a gene: 12. Germline CDR1 reads KGHDR; CDR2 reads SFDVKD. The CDR3, as DNA: TGTGCCACCAGTGGTTCCCTAGCGGGCCTTGGGAATGAGCAGTTCTTC. Translated: CATSGSLAGLGNEQFF.